This TCR beta chain was observed in a study of blood T cell repertoires in COVID-19. Measured with immunoSEQ multiplex PCR; TCRdb has only the in-frame clones, and not every one. The repertoire has some 110,000 clones, approximately 86% of them found once; the top ten carry around 4.5%. V lost 8 bases and J 0 bases, leaving 14 bases between the germline ends. The CDR3 spans 15 residues. The V gene's germline CDR1 is MRHNA and CDR2 SNTAGT. This chain uses TRBV6-4 with TRBJ1-3; a weak D match, TRBD1 (6 bases). This receptor was taken from a man aged 35 to 55 with acute or convalescent COVID-19. Specimen: peripheral blood. CDR3 bases: TGTGCCAGCCACCCCAGGGGTTACTCTGGAAACACCATATATTTT. Translated: CASHPRGYSGNTIYF.